One and the same sample provided the 7 T cell receptor beta chains below, sequenced in a study of CD8 T cells in Susac syndrome. With random hexamers, reverse transcription was performed on about 0.5 to 1 ug of RNA. TCRdb used MiXCR to reprocess the immunoSEQ multiplex PCR reads, holding one entry per CDR3 protein. The sample consists of more than 85,000 distinct CDR3 sequences, about 93% of them appearing once. Sequencing used CD4+ T cells from PBMCs. These TCRs come from a human donor with Susac syndrome.

V usage is TRBV3-1 and J usage is TRBJ1-5; a possible D gene is TRBD1 (6 bases). Trimming removed 4 bases from V and 4 bases from J, with 8 bases in between. This CDR3 is built from 13 residues. In germline, CDR1 is LGHDT, CDR2 YNNKEL (reference sequence). CDR3 sequence (DNA): TGTGCCAGCAGCCGCGACAGGAATCAGCCCCAGCATTTT. Translated, it gives CASSRDRNQPQHF.

V and J are TRBV5-1 and TRBJ2-1; maybe TRBD1 (6 bases). Trimming stripped 4 bases from V and 0 bases from J, with 11 bases between. CDR1 SGHRS and CDR2 YFSETQ come from the germline V gene. The CDR3 has 15 residues. CDR3 protein: CASSPTDSSYNEQFF. In nucleotides, the CDR3 is TGCGCCAGCAGCCCCACGGACAGCTCCTACAATGAGCAGTTCTTC.

Only one count was recorded for this clonotype. The rearrangement links TRBV4-3 to TRBJ1-4; D unresolved. Per the germline V gene, CDR1 is LGHNA and CDR2 is YSLEER. Trimming pared 3 bases from V and 10 bases from J, leaving 18 bases between. This CDR3 has 15 residues. CDR3 sequence (DNA): TGCGCCAGCAGCCAGGCGGGTACTGGGAAAGGAAAACTGTTTTTT. Translated: CASSQAGTGKGKLFF.

The chain has TRBV12-3 or TRBV12-4 and TRBJ2-2; D might be TRBD1 (6 bases). V was trimmed by 6 bases and J by 8 bases, leaving 10 bases between them. The CDR3 is 12 amino acids. CDR3 DNA: TGTGCCAGCAGCCCCAGGGGAGGGGAGCTGTTTTTT. Translation gives CASSPRGGELFF.

The J gene is TRBJ2-1, the V gene TRBV6-2 or TRBV6-3, with 7 bases identical to TRBD1. V lost 4 bases to trimming and J lost 5 bases; unmatched junction nucleotides: 5. The CDR3 sequence is 14 residues long. In germline, CDR1 is MNHEY, CDR2 SVGEGT. CDR3: CASSWEGGHNEQFF. The CDR3 coding sequence is TGTGCCAGCAGTTGGGAAGGGGGCCACAATGAGCAGTTCTTC.

The chain employs TRBV30 and TRBJ2-3, with 8 bases aligning to TRBD2. Germline CDR1 and CDR2: GTSNPN and SVGIG (reference sequence). V lost 2 bases to trimming and J lost 7 bases; unmatched junction nucleotides: 8. The CDR3 consists of 14 residues. The CDR3 nucleotides are TGTGCCTGGAGTACCGGGGGGGCTAAATATACGCAGTATTTT. Its protein product is CAWSTGGAKYTQYF.

The rearrangement links TRBV27 to TRBJ2-1; TRBD1 agrees at 7 bases. CDR1 is MNHEY and CDR2 is SMNVEV in the germline V gene (reference sequence). With 6 bases clipped from V and 0 bases from J, the junction kept 8 bases outside the gene matches. The CDR3 runs 16 residues. Written as DNA, the CDR3 is TGTGCCAGCAGGGATCACAGGGGTAGCTCCTACAATGAGCAGTTCTTC. Translated, it gives CASRDHRGSSYNEQFF.